Listed below are T cell receptor beta chains from one sample, sequenced in a study of identical twins. TCRdb called the 5' RACE reads again in MiXCR, with one record for every CDR3 protein. The sample records under 300,000 distinct CDR3 sequences, roughly 13% being singletons. The data also belong to a second study, concerning yellow fever vaccine responses in identical twins.

Sequences were obtained from memory (CD45RO+) T cells sorted from blood. These receptors all come from a woman between 18 and 29 years old in good health. The conserved cysteine and the conserved F or W are not part of the CDR3 here. The order of the fields is V gene, CDR3 protein.

V: TRBV27; CDR3: ASSLGYNSDSPLH
V: TRBV20-1; CDR3: SANRGSYNEQF
V: TRBV27; CDR3: ASSRSGKGEQY
V: TRBV9; CDR3: ASSWGAEASYNEQF
V: TRBV11-2; CDR3: ASSLKTGFYEQY
V: TRBV27; CDR3: ASSLSGDNQPQH
V: TRBV10-3; CDR3: AIRTSGNTGELF
V: TRBV5-1; CDR3: ASSLGAGGTREQY
V: TRBV20-1; CDR3: SARVPDRTTYGYT
V: TRBV10-3; CDR3: AISESGKSVPLETQY
V: TRBV14; CDR3: ASSQLDSAYINEQF
V: TRBV2; CDR3: ASSGKREIYNEQF
V: TRBV6-5; CDR3: ASSYGGQSYEQY
V: TRBV20-1; CDR3: SVWSVEGEERENEQF
V: TRBV7-9; CDR3: ASSRTSGGYNEQF